The 30 T cell receptor beta chains below all came from one sample that was sequenced in a study of Ad26.COV2.S vaccination and SARS-CoV-2 variants. Treatment specified: 15 to 20 received Ad26.COV2.S at low or high dose, single or two shots; 5 received placebo; per-sample allocation not given. Sampling took place 63 days after the first vaccine or placebo injection. Measured with immunoSEQ multiplex PCR; TCRdb has only the in-frame clones, and not every one. The table lists 450,000 to 550,000 clones, roughly nine tenths of them singletons. The source material was peripheral blood, sampled in a trial of Ad26.COV2.S vaccine versus placebo. The receptors come from a person aged 18-65 years who received the Ad26.COV2.S COVID-19 vaccine or a placebo.

The chain combines TRBV9 with TRBJ2-7, with D perhaps given as TRBD1 or TRBD2 (5 bases each). V was trimmed by 0 bases and J by 2 bases, leaving 9 bases between them. The germline gives CDR1 SGDLS, CDR2 YYNGEE. This CDR3 region has 14 residues. The CDR3: CASSVAGAAYEQYF. The CDR3 DNA sequence: TGTGCCAGCAGCGTAGCCGGGGCGGCCTACGAGCAGTACTTC.

This CDR3 is CASSRLQGSSYNSPLHF. The CDR3 region has the DNA TGTGCCAGCAGTAGGTTACAGGGGAGCTCCTATAATTCACCCCTCCACTTT. The chain carries TRBV28 and TRBJ1-6; TRBD1 aligns across 7 bases. CDR1 MDHEN and CDR2 SYDVKM come from the germline V gene. The ends lost 5 bases at V and 0 bases at J; junction bases unmatched: 7. The CDR3 consists of 17 residues.

The chain joins TRBV7-2 to TRBJ2-3; D uncertain. V gave up 5 bases and J gave up 2 bases, with 11 bases separating them. CDR3 length: 14 amino acids. Germline V gives CDR1 SGHTA, CDR2 FQGNSA. The CDR3 coding sequence is TGTGCCAGCAGCATAAATTGGCCCACAGATACGCAGTATTTT. It is translated as CASSINWPTDTQYF.

Notes on this clone: The junction departs from germline at one end; a sequencing error may be responsible. J is TRBJ2-3 and V is TRBV7-7, with TRBD2 identical over 11 bases. The CDR3 has 15 amino acids. Germline CDR1 is SSHAT and CDR2 is FNYEAQ (reference sequence). The CDR3 bases are TGTGCTAGCAGGCCTATAGCGGGAGGGCTGGATACGCAGTATTTT. Amino acid sequence: CASRPIAGGLDTQYF.

The chain has TRBV5-1 and TRBJ2-2; 7 bases match TRBD2. Germline CDR1 reads SGHRS; CDR2 reads YFSETQ. CDR3 length: 16 amino acids. Germline trimming cut 3 bases from V and 0 bases from J; bases unmatched to any gene: 5. As DNA, the CDR3 is TGCGCCAGCAGCTCCCCGGGGGGACCGAACACCGGGGAGCTGTTTTTT. Its protein product is CASSSPGGPNTGELFF.

The genes are TRBV7-8 and TRBJ2-2; D unclear. This CDR3 has 17 residues. V lost 0 bases and J lost 8, with 19 bases in between. The germline gives CDR1 SGHVS, CDR2 FQNEAQ. CDR3 nucleotide sequence: TGTGCCAGCAGCTTAGCGCTGAGCCCCTCCTGGCCTGGGGAGCTGTTTTTT. Its protein is CASSLALSPSWPGELFF.

The rearrangement links TRBV5-1 to TRBJ2-1, with 9 positions matching TRBD1. Germline CDR1 reads SGHRS; CDR2 reads YFSETQ. CDR3 size: 14 residues. J lost 6 bases, V lost 3 bases, and 4 bases had no gene match. The CDR3 here is CASSSQGAGNEQFF. CDR3 in DNA: TGCGCCAGCAGCTCACAGGGGGCAGGCAATGAGCAGTTCTTC.

The chain carries TRBV13 and TRBJ2-1; no reliable D call. Per germline, CDR1 PRHDT and CDR2 FYEKMQ (reference sequence). V dropped 6 bases and J dropped 4 bases, with 4 bases sitting between them. The CDR3 is made up of 11 amino acids. CDR3 DNA: TGTGCCAGCAGTGAATACAATGAGCAGTTCTTC. Amino acids: CASSEYNEQFF.

The rearrangement uses TRBV7-2 and TRBJ2-1, with D hard to call. Germline loops: CDR1 SGHTA, CDR2 FQGNSA. V was cut by 5 bases and J by 8 bases, with 16 bases left in between. This CDR3 has 14 residues. CDR3 sequence reads: CASSRSATIDEQFF. CDR3 coding DNA: TGTGCCAGCAGCCGCAGCGCTACTATAGATGAGCAGTTCTTC.

The CDR3 DNA follows: TGCGCCAGCGGCACGAGACGACAAAACACTGAAGCTTTCTTT. Encoded protein: CASGTRRQNTEAFF. This chain uses TRBV4-1 with TRBJ1-1; D gene uncertain. Trimming removed 8 bases at V and 2 bases at J, with 15 bases between. Germline lookup yields CDR1 MGHRA and CDR2 YSYEKL. CDR3 length equals 14 residues.

This chain joins TRBV2 and TRBJ1-2; 7 bases are shared with TRBD1. Germline trimming cut 5 bases from V and 5 bases from J; bases unmatched to any gene: 5. This CDR3 contains 13 residues. Germline CDR1 SNHLY, CDR2 FYNNEI. The CDR3 nucleotides are TGTGCCAGCAGTACGGGACAGCAGTATGGCTACACCTTC. Translating gives CASSTGQQYGYTF.

The chain uses TRBV6-1 and TRBJ1-6, with D uncertain. Trimming stripped 0 bases from V and 10 bases from J, with 16 bases between. Per the germline V gene, CDR1 is MNHNS and CDR2 is SASEGT. CDR3 length: 16 residues. CDR3: CASSEAEGMGFSPLHF. The CDR3 DNA reads as TGTGCCAGCAGTGAAGCCGAGGGTATGGGCTTCTCACCCCTCCACTTT.

V usage is TRBV27 and J usage is TRBJ1-6, with D perhaps matching TRBD1 (5 bases). Trimming removed 2 bases from V and 4 bases from J, with 12 bases in between. Germline loops: CDR1 MNHEY, CDR2 SMNVEV (reference sequence). CDR3 length: 16 residues. CDR3 region: CASSLTARGYNSPLHF. The CDR3 nucleotides read TGTGCCAGCAGTTTAACGGCGAGGGGATATAATTCACCCCTCCACTTT.

The chain links TRBV27 to TRBJ2-3; 10 positions agree with TRBD2. Germline CDR1 MNHEY, CDR2 SMNVEV (reference sequence). CDR3 length: 14 amino acids. V was clipped by 2 bases and J by 12 bases; unmatched bases: 8. The CDR3 here is CASSLAPPSGGQYF. The DNA of the CDR3 is TGTGCCAGCAGTTTAGCCCCCCCTAGCGGGGGACAGTATTTT.

The chain couples TRBV6-5 to TRBJ2-5; D possibly corresponds to TRBD1 (6 bases). The CDR3 runs 16 residues. V was shortened by 2 bases and J by 5 bases, with 18 bases between the two germline ends. The germline gives CDR1 MNHEY, CDR2 SVGAGI. CDR3 residues: CASSYQPGALSETQYF. CDR3 DNA sequence: TGTGCCAGCAGTTACCAACCAGGGGCACTTTCGGAGACCCAGTACTTC.

The CDR3 region is CASHRDSQETQYF. The CDR3, as DNA: TGTGCCAGCCACCGGGACAGTCAGGAGACCCAGTACTTC. This rearrangement joins TRBV5-6 to TRBJ2-5; 7 bases line up with TRBD1. Unmatched junction bases numbered 8, after V lost 7 bases and J lost 5 bases. Germline V gene data show CDR1 as SGHDT and CDR2 as YYEEEE. The CDR3 covers 13 residues.

V gene TRBV5-4 combines with J gene TRBJ2-3, with TRBD2 matching over 7 bases. J was trimmed by 4 bases and V by 6 bases; bases with no gene match: 11. The length of the CDR3 is 15 residues. Germline assignment: CDR1 SGHNT and CDR2 YYREEE (reference sequence). The CDR3 loop is CASTAAGGNADTQYF. CDR3 coding DNA: TGTGCCAGCACCGCCGCCGGGGGGAACGCAGATACGCAGTATTTT. The full variable domain, in which reference TRBV5-4 and TRBJ2-3 provide the parts outside the CDR3, is ETGVTQSPTHLIKTRGQQVTLRCSSQSGHNTVSWYQQALGQGPQFIFQYYREEENGRGNFPPRFSGLQFPNYSSELNVNALELDDSALYLCASTAAGGNADTQYFGPGTRLTVL.

The CDR3 coding sequence is TGTGCCAGCACCCTCTTTGCGGGAGGGCCTGTCGGGGAGCTGTTTTTT. Protein: CASTLFAGGPVGELFF. This chain uses TRBV28 with TRBJ2-2; 9 nucleotides match TRBD2. The ends lost 7 bases at V and 7 bases at J; junction bases unmatched: 13. Germline V lookup: CDR1 MDHEN, CDR2 SYDVKM. This CDR3 spans 16 amino acids.

The V call is TRBV11-1, the J call TRBJ1-3; D is perhaps TRBD1 (6 bases). The V end was cut by 5 bases, the J end by 4 bases, with 12 bases between. CDR3 length equals 14 residues. The germline gives CDR1 SGHAT, CDR2 FQDESV (reference sequence). Here the CDR3 reads CASSARQDGNTIYF. The DNA of the CDR3 is TGTGCCAGCAGCGCTAGACAGGACGGAAACACCATATATTTT.

The rearrangement joins TRBV19 to TRBJ2-2; 8 nucleotides line up with TRBD1. Per germline, CDR1 LNHDA and CDR2 SQIVND (reference sequence). V gave up 10 bases and J gave up 3 bases; unmatched junction bases: 4. This CDR3 contains 13 residues. This CDR3 is CATHRGYTGELFF. The CDR3 region has the DNA TGTGCCACCCACAGGGGGTACACCGGGGAGCTGTTTTTT.

The chain is built from TRBV30 and TRBJ2-4, with TRBD1 identical over 7 bases. The CDR3 spans 12 residues. The germline gives CDR1 GTSNPN, CDR2 SVGIG (reference sequence). With 7 bases clipped from V and 9 bases from J, the junction kept 9 bases outside the gene matches. The DNA for the CDR3 is TGTGCCTACAACAGGGGTTCCGGCATTCAGTACTTC. Translated, it gives CAYNRGSGIQYF.

This clone showed up just a few times. CDR3 in DNA: TGTGCCAGCAGTTTAAACGGGGATACCGGGGAGCTGTTTTTT. It is translated as CASSLNGDTGELFF. This sequence joins TRBV27 and TRBJ2-2, with TRBD2 as a possible D gene (5 bases). CDR3 length equals 14 residues. The V and J ends lost 2 bases and 5 bases respectively, with 9 bases between them. Germline V gene lookup returns CDR1 MNHEY and CDR2 SMNVEV (reference sequence).

The rearrangement joins TRBV10-3 to TRBJ1-1; TRBD1 agrees at 9 bases. This CDR3 is 14 amino acids long. Germline CDR1 ENHRY, CDR2 SYGVKD. V was clipped by 6 bases and J by 0 bases; unmatched bases: 2. CDR3 residues: CAIRDRGMNTEAFF. Written as DNA, the CDR3 is TGTGCCATCAGGGACAGGGGTATGAACACTGAAGCTTTCTTT.

V gene TRBV11-3 combines with J gene TRBJ2-4; TRBD1 aligns across 7 bases. The junction had 13 bases not matched to a gene; V was cut back by 1 base and J by 4 bases. This CDR3 comprises 18 residues. The V gene's germline CDR1 is SGHNT and CDR2 YENEEA. CDR3 residues: CASSLGFRDSGTKNIQYF. In DNA, the CDR3 is TGTGCCAGCAGCTTAGGGTTCCGGGACAGTGGGACAAAAAACATTCAGTACTTC.

This clone has only a few counts. The rearrangement joins TRBV6-5 to TRBJ2-3; the match to TRBD1 covers 8 bases. The length of the CDR3 is 14 residues. Germline trimming cut 6 bases from V and 9 bases from J; bases unmatched to any gene: 11. CDR1 is MNHEY and CDR2 is SVGAGI in the germline V gene. The CDR3 DNA reads as TGTGCCAGCAGGGGCGGACAGGGCGCGATAACGCAGTATTTT. The encoded protein is CASRGGQGAITQYF.

This clone has a single count. The V call is TRBV18, the J call TRBJ1-2; unclear D gene. The V end was cut by 3 bases, the J end by 7 bases, with 15 bases between. The CDR3 sequence is 14 residues long. Germline loops: CDR1 KGHSH, CDR2 LQKENI. CDR3 protein: CASSPASSLFGYTF. DNA for the CDR3: TGTGCCAGCTCACCCGCCTCATCGCTATTTGGCTACACCTTC.

The chain links TRBV30 to TRBJ1-2, with TRBD1 matching 9 bases. Per germline, CDR1 GTSNPN and CDR2 SVGIG (reference sequence). CDR3 length: 17 amino acids. Germline trimming cut 3 bases from V and 0 bases from J; bases unmatched to any gene: 11. The CDR3 protein is CAWRPNRGLEANYGYTF. The CDR3, as DNA: TGTGCCTGGAGGCCTAACAGGGGGCTGGAGGCTAACTATGGCTACACCTTC.

DNA of the CDR3: TGTGCCAGCAGCTTGGAGGCAGAGAACACTGAAGCTTTCTTT. Translating gives CASSLEAENTEAFF. J is TRBJ1-1 and V is TRBV5-8; D unresolved. The CDR3 sequence is 14 residues long. The germline V and J ends were trimmed by 0 bases and 1 base, with 7 bases remaining between them. CDR1 SGHTS and CDR2 YDEGEE come from the germline V gene. The complete variable domain, with remaining parts taken from reference TRBV5-8 and TRBJ1-1, reads EAGVTQSPTHLIKTRGQQATLRCSPISGHTSVYWYQQALGLGLQFLLWYDEGEERNRGNFPPRFSGRQFPNYSSELNVNALELEDSALYLCASSLEAENTEAFFGQGTRLTVV.

V usage is TRBV7-2 and J usage is TRBJ1-2; 7 bases are shared with TRBD1. Germline trimming cut 5 bases from V and 2 bases from J; bases unmatched to any gene: 5. CDR3 length: 14 amino acids. Per the germline V gene, CDR1 is SGHTA and CDR2 is FQGNSA. The CDR3 sequence is CASSTGTANYGYTF. In DNA form, the CDR3 reads TGTGCCAGCAGCACCGGGACAGCCAACTATGGCTACACCTTC.

J is TRBJ2-5 and V is TRBV14, with D possibly being TRBD1 (5 bases). This CDR3 contains 13 residues. Germline V gene data show CDR1 as SGHDN and CDR2 as FVKESK. The germline V and J ends were trimmed by 3 bases and 1 base, with 6 bases remaining between them. This chain's CDR3 is CASSHQGQETQYF. CDR3 in DNA: TGTGCCAGCAGCCATCAGGGCCAAGAGACCCAGTACTTC.